The table lists the clone carrying this T cell receptor (beta chain) with a few counts. Its cognate antigen is unknown. In the PCR, 60 Vbeta and 13 Jbeta primers were used. Repertoires were generated with immunoSEQ multiplex PCR, while TCRdb's copy carries only in-frame clones and drops some. This repertoire shows under 150,000 clones, around 62% found once; its top ten account for 9.5%. From germline, CDR1 is SGHDT and CDR2 YYEEEE. This CDR3 spans 14 amino acids. Trimming removed 5 bases at V and 2 bases at J, with 14 bases between. This record belongs to a study of cytomegalovirus exposure and HLA in healthy donors. Study context: Earlier findings included about 120 million unique TCR beta sequences obtained from about 179 million T cells. General observations from the study: Sequencing had likely introduced a cluster of highly shared sequence variants as an artifact. An analysis was carried out later, and it reportedly showed fewer N-insertions in an Asian-associated ancestry cluster than the approximately 670-donor mean. Rarity characterized most TCR sequences, yet some public TCRs appeared in many donors.

The specimen sequenced was PBMCs. The V gene is TRBV5-6, the J gene TRBJ2-7; perhaps TRBD2 as D (6 bases). The TCR comes from a woman between 40 and 55 years old in good health and CMV-seropositive. The CDR3 DNA reads as TGTGCCAGCAGAGGCGGGACCGTAGCCTACGAGCAGTACTTC. It yields the protein CASRGGTVAYEQYF.